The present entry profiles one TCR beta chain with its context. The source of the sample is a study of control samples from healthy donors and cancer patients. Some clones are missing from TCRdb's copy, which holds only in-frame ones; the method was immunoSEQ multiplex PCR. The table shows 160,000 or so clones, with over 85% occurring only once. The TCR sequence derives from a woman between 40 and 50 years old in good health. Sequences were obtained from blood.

The CDR3: CASSLGGPGTGELFF. The CDR3 coding sequence is TGTGCCAGCAGTCTGGGGGGCCCAGGTACCGGGGAGCTGTTTTTT. V usage is TRBV6-5 and J usage is TRBJ2-2; tentatively, D is TRBD1 or TRBD2 (6 bases each). Per the germline V gene, CDR1 is MNHEY and CDR2 is SVGAGI. This CDR3 is built from 15 residues. Trimming stripped 5 bases from V and 5 bases from J, with 15 bases between.